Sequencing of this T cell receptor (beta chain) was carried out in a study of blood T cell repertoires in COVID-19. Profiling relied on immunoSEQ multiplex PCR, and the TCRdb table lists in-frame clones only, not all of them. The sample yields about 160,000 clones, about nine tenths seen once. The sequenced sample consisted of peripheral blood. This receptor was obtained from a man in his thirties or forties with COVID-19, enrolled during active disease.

The CDR3 bases are TGTGCCAGCACCAACGTGGGAGCCTACGAGCAGTACTTC. It encodes CASTNVGAYEQYF. The J gene is TRBJ2-7, the V gene TRBV28; possible D gene TRBD2, 5 bases. The CDR3 has 13 amino acids. The germline V gene has CDR1 MDHEN and CDR2 SYDVKM. V dropped 7 bases and J dropped 2 bases, with 12 bases sitting between them. Full variable domain (rest looked up from reference TRBV28 and TRBJ2-7): DVKVTQSSRYLVKRTGEKVFLECVQDMDHENMFWYRQDPGLGLRLIYFSYDVKMKEKGDIPEGYSVSREKKERFSLILESASTNQTSMYLCASTNVGAYEQYFGPGTRLTVT.